The present entry profiles one T cell receptor (beta chain) with its context. The antigen it binds to is not known. Per-base quality was not reported, and no clone a single base away is much larger than it. TCRbeta CDR3 regions were amplified from genomic DNA by means of the immunoSEQ Assay, a bias-controlled multiplex PCR. The authors' pipeline ran thus. Within the assay, amplification of reference gene primers was used to estimate how many nucleated cells each sample contained. To quantify the absolute abundance of each unique TCRbeta CDR3 rearrangement, sequence reads were collapsed and filtered. For each sample, productive Simpson clonality was calculated as the square root of Simpson's diversity index over productive rearrangements. This is the immuneACCESS table as TCRdb keeps it, with only in-frame sequences that have V and J called. A part of the clones is gone; compared with another copy, unresolved V genes explain less than half, and the rest is unexplained. That table furnishes V, J and clone size, whereas the DNA furnished D and trimming. The table for this sample lists roughly 260,000 clones; around 90% of them were counted only once. The ten largest clones capture roughly 6% of the sample.

CDR1 LGHDT and CDR2 YNNKEL were looked up in the germline V gene (reference sequence). V is pared back by 1 base and J by 6 bases, with 11 bases lying between the germline termini. Counted from cysteine to phenylalanine, this CDR3 has 14 amino acids. Of the read, only the CDR3 DNA is kept; its 42 bases are in frame from base 1. Participants in the prospective study were enrolled through a virtual design, were aged roughly 18 to 90 years, and lived in approximately 25 United States geographic areas. Cohort assignment in the prospective study relied on participant-reported clinical history from a screening survey and a study questionnaire. In the prospective study, whole blood, serum and a nasopharyngeal or oropharyngeal swab were collected from each participant by mobile phlebotomists. Over an approximately 2-month period, participants in the prospective study had the option of providing additional blood draws and questionnaires. Blood samples from the prospective study were shipped frozen or at room temperature prior to DNA extraction.

The data stem from a study of blood T cell repertoires in COVID-19 (dated by TCRdb to 2018 to 2021). General notes on the study: Samples from collaborators originated in the United States, Italy and Spain and spanned both the acute and convalescent phases of COVID-19. The prospective study material was composed of cDNA or gDNA derived from T cells, B-cell-depleted T cells, or PBMCs. Deeply sampled blood TCRbeta repertoires from subjects exposed to, actively infected with, or recovered from COVID-19 were included in the dataset. A freely available public database, intended as a resource for researchers studying the immune response to SARS-CoV-2, is where the repertoires were released. Samples were obtained from the ongoing ImmuneRACE study (first 160 participants) and from over 1,000 subjects provided by 6 global collaborators. Sample metadata almost always included a de-identified subject ID, COVID-19 status, age in years and sex. HLA class I and class II types, where available, came from metadata supplied by the sample provider rather than from assay-based typing.

Here is what the overall study found, with its caveats: How much clinical and demographic metadata was included differed by source and by participant, and the metadata was provided uncurated.

The source of this sequence is a woman under 40 with acute COVID-19. The sequenced sample was PBMCs or T cells enriched from blood (not recorded which). Here the chain combines TRBV3-1 (or the pseudogene TRBV3-2) and TRBJ2-3; no confident D gene assignment can be made. At the DNA level, the sequence is TGTGCCAGCAGCCAAGTGACGGGTTTGGATACGCAGTATTTT. Its protein is CASSQVTGLDTQYF.